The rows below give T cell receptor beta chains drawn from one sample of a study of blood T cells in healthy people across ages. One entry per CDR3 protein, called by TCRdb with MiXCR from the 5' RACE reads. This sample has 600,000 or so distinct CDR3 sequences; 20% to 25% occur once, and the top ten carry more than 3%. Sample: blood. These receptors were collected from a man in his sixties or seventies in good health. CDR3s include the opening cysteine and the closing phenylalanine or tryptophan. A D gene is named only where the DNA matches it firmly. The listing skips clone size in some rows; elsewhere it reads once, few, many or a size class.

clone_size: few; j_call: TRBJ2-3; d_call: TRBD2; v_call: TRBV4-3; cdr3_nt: TGCGCCAGCAGCCTCTCACTAGCGGGAGGCACAGATACGCAGTATTTT; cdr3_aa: CASSLSLAGGTDTQYF
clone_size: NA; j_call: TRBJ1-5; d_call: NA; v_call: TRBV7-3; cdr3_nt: TGTGCCAGCAGCCGCAGGGCAGATAGCAATCAGCCCCAGCATTTT; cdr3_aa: CASSRRADSNQPQHF
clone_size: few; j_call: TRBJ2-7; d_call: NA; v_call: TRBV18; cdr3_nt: TGTGCCAGCTCACCATCGTTCGGGGCTTCCTACGAGCAGTACTTC; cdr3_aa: CASSPSFGASYEQYF
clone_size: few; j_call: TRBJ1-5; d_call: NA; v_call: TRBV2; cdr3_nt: TGTGCCAGCAGTGATTTCGGAGGGGTTAATCAGCCCCAGCATTTT; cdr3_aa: CASSDFGGVNQPQHF
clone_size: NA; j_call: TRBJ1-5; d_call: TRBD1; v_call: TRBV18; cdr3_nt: TGTGCCAGCTCACGTGGGGACAGGGGTAGCCAGCCCCAGCATTTT; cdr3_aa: CASSRGDRGSQPQHF
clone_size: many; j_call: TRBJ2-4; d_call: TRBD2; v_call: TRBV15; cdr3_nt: TGTGCCACCAGCCCCAGTAGCGGGAGGACAAACATTCAGTACTTC; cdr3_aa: CATSPSSGRTNIQYF
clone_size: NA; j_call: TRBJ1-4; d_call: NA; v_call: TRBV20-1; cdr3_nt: TGCAGTGCTAGAAGCGGGGAGGATAGTGAAAAACTGTTTTTT; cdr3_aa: CSARSGEDSEKLFF
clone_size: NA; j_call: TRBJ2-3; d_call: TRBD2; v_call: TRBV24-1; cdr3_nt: TGTGCCACCAGTGATGCCGGCGGGAGCAGCCCAGATACGCAGTATTTT; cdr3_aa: CATSDAGGSSPDTQYF
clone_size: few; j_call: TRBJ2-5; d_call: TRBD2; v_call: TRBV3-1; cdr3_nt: TGTGCCAGCAGCCAAGAGCGACTAGCGGGAGGAGAGACCCAGTACTTC; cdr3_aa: CASSQERLAGGETQYF
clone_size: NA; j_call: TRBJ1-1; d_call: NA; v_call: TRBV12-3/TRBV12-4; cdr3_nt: TGTGCCAGCAGTTTCGGTGGGGGGAACACTGGAGCTTTCTTT; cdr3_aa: CASSFGGGNTGAFF
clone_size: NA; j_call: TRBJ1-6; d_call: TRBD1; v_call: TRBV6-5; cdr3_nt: TGTGCCAGCAGAACCGGGACAGTCAATAATTCACCCCTCCACTTT; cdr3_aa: CASRTGTVNNSPLHF
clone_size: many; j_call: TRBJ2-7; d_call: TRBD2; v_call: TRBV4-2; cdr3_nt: TGTGCCAGCAGCCAAGATCCCCACGGGAGGCCGTACGAGCAGTACTTC; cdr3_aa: CASSQDPHGRPYEQYF
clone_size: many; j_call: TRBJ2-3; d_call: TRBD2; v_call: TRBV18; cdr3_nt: TGTGCCAGCTCCCTACAGCCAGCGGGAAGCGCAGATACGCAGTATTTT; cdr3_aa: CASSLQPAGSADTQYF
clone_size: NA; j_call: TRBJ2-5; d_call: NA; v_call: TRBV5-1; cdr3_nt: TGCGCCAGCAGCTTGCAGGGATTCGGGAGAGAGACCCAGTACTTC; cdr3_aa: CASSLQGFGRETQYF
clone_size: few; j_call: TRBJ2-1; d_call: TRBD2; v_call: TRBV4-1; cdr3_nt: TGCGCCAGCAGCCAAGATCCAGCTAGCGGGTACAATGAGCAGTTCTTC; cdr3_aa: CASSQDPASGYNEQFF
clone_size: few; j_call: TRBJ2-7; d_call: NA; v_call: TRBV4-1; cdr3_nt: TGCGCCAGCAGCCAAGCTTGGGGCGAGGCCTACGAGCAGTACTTC; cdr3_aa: CASSQAWGEAYEQYF
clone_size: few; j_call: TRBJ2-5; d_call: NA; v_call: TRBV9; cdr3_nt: TGTGCCTGCAGCGCCGACTTACAAGAGACCCAGTACTTC; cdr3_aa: CACSADLQETQYF
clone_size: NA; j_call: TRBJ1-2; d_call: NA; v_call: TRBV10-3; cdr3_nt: TGTGCCATCAGTGAGGAGGGGCATGGCTACACCTTC; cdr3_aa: CAISEEGHGYTF
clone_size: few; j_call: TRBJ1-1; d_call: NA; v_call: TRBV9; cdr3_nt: TGTGCCAGCAGCGTACCCCAAGGTGAAGCTTTCTTT; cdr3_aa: CASSVPQGEAFF
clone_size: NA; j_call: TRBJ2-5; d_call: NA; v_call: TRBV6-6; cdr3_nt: TGTGCCAGCAGCCGGACGGAGGTGGTTGAGACCCAGTACTTC; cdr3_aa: CASSRTEVVETQYF
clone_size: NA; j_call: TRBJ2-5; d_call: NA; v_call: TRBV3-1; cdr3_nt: TGTGCCAGCAGCCAAGATAACAGGAGAGAGACCCAGTACTTC; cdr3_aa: CASSQDNRRETQYF
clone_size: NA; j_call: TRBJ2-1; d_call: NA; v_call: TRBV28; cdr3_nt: TGTGCCAGCAGTTTAAGGGGTATCTCCCATGAGCAGTTCTTC; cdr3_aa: CASSLRGISHEQFF
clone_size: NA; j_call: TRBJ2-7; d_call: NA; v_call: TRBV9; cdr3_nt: TGTGCCAGCAGCGTAGCTACGGGAAACCAGTACGAGCAGTACTTC; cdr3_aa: CASSVATGNQYEQYF
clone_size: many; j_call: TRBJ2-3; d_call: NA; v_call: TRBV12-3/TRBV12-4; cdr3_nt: TGTGCCAGCAGGGATACTAGCACAGATACGCAGTATTTT; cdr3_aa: CASRDTSTDTQYF
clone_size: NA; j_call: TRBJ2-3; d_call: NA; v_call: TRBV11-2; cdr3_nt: TGTGCCAGCAGCGCTCCGCCGGCGGATACGCAGTATTTT; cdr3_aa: CASSAPPADTQYF
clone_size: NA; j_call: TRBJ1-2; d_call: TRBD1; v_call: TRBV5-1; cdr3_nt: TGCGCCAGCAGCTTGGGGCCAAACCTCCGGGACAGGGAGTCCGTCAGTTATGGCTACACCTTC; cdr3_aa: CASSLGPNLRDRESVSYGYTF
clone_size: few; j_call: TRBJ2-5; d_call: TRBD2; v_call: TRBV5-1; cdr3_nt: TGCGCCAGCAGCAAACGGCTAGCGGGAAGTGTTGGAGAGACCCAGTACTTC; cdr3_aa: CASSKRLAGSVGETQYF
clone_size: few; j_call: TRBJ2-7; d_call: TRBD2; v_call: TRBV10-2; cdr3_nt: TGCGCCAGCAGTTACCAGATGGGACTAGCGGGCTGCGAGCAGTACTTC; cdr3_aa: CASSYQMGLAGCEQYF
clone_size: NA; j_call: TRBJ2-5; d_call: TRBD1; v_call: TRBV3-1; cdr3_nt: TGTGCCAGCAGCCATGGACAGGGGGGCCAAGAGACCCAGTACTTC; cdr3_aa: CASSHGQGGQETQYF
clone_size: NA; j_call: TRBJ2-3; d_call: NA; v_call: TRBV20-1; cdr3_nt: TGCAGTGCTCGGGCGGACGGTTACACAGATACGCAGTATTTT; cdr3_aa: CSARADGYTDTQYF
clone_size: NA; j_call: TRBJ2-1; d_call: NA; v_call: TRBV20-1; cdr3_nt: TGCAGTGCTAGAGATCCTAGACCGACGTCCAACAATGAGCAGTTCTTC; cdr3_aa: CSARDPRPTSNNEQFF
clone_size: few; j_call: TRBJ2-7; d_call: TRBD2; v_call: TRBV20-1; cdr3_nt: TGCAGTGCTCGTGGACTAGCGGGTGTCGAGCAGTACTTC; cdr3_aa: CSARGLAGVEQYF
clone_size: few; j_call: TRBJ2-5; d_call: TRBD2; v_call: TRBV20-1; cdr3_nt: TGCAGTGCTAGAGATTACGGCGGATACTTAGCGGGAGGCGAGACCCAGTACTTC; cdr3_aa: CSARDYGGYLAGGETQYF
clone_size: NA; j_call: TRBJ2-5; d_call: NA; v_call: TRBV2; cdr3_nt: TGTGCCAGCAGGGAGCAGGGGTTGGTAGAGACCCAGTACTTC; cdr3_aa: CASREQGLVETQYF
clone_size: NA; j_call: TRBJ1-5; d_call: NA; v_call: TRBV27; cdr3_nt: TGTGCCAGCAGTTTATCGGCTCTGAGCAATCAGCCCCAGCATTTT; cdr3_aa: CASSLSALSNQPQHF
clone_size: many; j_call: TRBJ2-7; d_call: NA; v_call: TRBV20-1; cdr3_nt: TGCAGTGCTACAGGGGTCACCTACGAGCAGTACTTC; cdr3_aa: CSATGVTYEQYF
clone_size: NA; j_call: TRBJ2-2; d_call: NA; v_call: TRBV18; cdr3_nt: TGTGCCAGCTCACCTTACAGGGTCCCATCGAACACCGGGGAGCTGTTTTTT; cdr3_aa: CASSPYRVPSNTGELFF
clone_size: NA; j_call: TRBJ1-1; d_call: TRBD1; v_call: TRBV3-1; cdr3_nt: TGTGCCAGCAGCCGAAAGGGGGCTTCCACCTCCGCTTTCTTT; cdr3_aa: CASSRKGASTSAFF
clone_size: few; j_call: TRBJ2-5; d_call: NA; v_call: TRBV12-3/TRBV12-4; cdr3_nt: TGTGCCAGCAGTTTTGGGGGGAGTGGGGAGACCCAGTACTTC; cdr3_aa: CASSFGGSGETQYF
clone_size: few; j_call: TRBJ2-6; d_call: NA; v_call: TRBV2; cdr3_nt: TGTGCCGCGAAGAACAGCAACTCTGGGGCCAACGTCCTGACTTTC; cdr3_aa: CAAKNSNSGANVLTF
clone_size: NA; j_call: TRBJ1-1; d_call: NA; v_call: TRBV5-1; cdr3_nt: TGCGCCAGCAGGTACGGGACACCGAACACTGAAGCTTTCTTT; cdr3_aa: CASRYGTPNTEAFF
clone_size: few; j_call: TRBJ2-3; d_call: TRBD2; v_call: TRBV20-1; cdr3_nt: TGCAGTGCTAGGTTCCTAACTAGCGGGAGAGTAGGCACAGATACGCAGTATTTT; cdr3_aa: CSARFLTSGRVGTDTQYF
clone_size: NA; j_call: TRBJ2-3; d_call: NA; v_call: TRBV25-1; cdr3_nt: TGTGCCAGCAGTGACCAACTAACCACAGATACGCAGTATTTT; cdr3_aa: CASSDQLTTDTQYF
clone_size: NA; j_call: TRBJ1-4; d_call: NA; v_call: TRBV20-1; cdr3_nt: TGCAGTGCAGGGACTCCGGGAAATGAAAAACTGTTTTTT; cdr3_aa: CSAGTPGNEKLFF
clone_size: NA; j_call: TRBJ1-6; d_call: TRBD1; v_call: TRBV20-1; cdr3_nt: TGCAGTACTAGTTCTAGGACAGGCAGCTCATTTTCACCCCTCCACTTT; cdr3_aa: CSTSSRTGSSFSPLHF
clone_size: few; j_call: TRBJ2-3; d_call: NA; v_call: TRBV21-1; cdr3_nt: TGTGCCAGCAGCAAAGTTTTGACTAGCGGGAGCGTTGACCCCAAGACAGATACGCAGTATTTT; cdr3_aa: CASSKVLTSGSVDPKTDTQYF
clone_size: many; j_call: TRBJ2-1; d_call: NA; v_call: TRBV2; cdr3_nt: TGTGCCAGCAGTGAAAGGGCTTCTCGGGTGAATGAGCAGTTCTTC; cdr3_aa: CASSERASRVNEQFF
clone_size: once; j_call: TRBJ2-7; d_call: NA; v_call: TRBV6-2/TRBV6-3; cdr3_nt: TGTGCCAGCAGTTCACGGGACGGTACCTACGAGCAGTACTTC; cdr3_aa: CASSSRDGTYEQYF
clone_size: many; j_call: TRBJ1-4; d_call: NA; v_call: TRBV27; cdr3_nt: TGTGCCAGCACTGCGGTCGGGAGGGCATCAACTAATGAAAAACTGTTTTTT; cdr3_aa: CASTAVGRASTNEKLFF
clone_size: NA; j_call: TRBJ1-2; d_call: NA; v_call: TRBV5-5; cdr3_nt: TGTGCCAGCAGCCCAAGGGACATAGCTAACTATGGCTACACCTTC; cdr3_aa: CASSPRDIANYGYTF
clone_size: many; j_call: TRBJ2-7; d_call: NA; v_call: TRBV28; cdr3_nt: TGTGCCAGTAGGACCGGGACCGCCTACGAGCAGTACTTC; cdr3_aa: CASRTGTAYEQYF
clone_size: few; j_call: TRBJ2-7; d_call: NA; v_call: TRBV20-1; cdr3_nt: TGCAGTGCTAGAGAGCCCGGGGCTTCCAGCTCCTACGAGCAGTACTTC; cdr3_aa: CSAREPGASSSYEQYF
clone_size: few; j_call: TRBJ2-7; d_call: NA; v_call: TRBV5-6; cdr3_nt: TGTGCCAGCAGCTTGTACGGCGGGATCTTTAGTCTCGAGCAGTACTTC; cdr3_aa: CASSLYGGIFSLEQYF
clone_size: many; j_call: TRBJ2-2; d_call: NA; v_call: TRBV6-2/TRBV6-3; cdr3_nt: TGTGCCAGCAGTTTGACGGGAGTCGGGGAGCTGTTTTTT; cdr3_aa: CASSLTGVGELFF
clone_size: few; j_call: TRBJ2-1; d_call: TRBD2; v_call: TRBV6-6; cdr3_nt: TGTGCCATCGGACTAGCGGGATCCTACAATGAGCAGTTCTTC; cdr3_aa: CAIGLAGSYNEQFF
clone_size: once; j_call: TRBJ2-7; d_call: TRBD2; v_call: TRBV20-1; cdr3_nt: TGCAGTGCCCCCTTCCCGACTAGCGGGAGTTACGAGCAGTACTTC; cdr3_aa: CSAPFPTSGSYEQYF